This T cell receptor (beta chain) was sequenced for a study of blood T cell repertoires in COVID-19. Recruits, aged about 18 to 95 years, lived in around 24 US areas. Original data processing: Amplifying reference gene primers gave estimates of nucleated cell counts. The data were produced by immunoSEQ multiplex PCR, yet TCRdb's version contains in-frame clones alone and is incomplete. That table gives V, J and clone size, and the DNA gave D and trimming. The sample carries under 200,000 clones, 82% recorded once. This CDR3 comprises 18 residues. V shed 4 bases, J shed 2 bases, and the junction held 10 bases outside the gene matches. Germline-derived CDR1 and CDR2 are SGHVS and FNYEAQ.

Sequencing was done on a sample of PBMCs or T cells enriched from blood (not recorded which). This receptor was obtained from a man aged 55-75 years who had recovered from COVID-19. V and J are TRBV7-6 and TRBJ2-3, with TRBD2 matching 12 bases. CDR3 nucleotides: TGTGCCAGCAGCTATCCAACTAGCGGGGGGTCCTACACAGATACGCAGTATTTT. Protein sequence: CASSYPTSGGSYTDTQYF. The variable domain in full, completed from reference TRBV7-6 and TRBJ2-3, reads GAGVSQSPRYKVTKRGQDVALRCDPISGHVSLYWYRQALGQGPEFLTYFNYEAQQDKSGLPNDRFSAERPEGSISTLTIQRTEQRDSAMYRCASSYPTSGGSYTDTQYFGPGTRLTVL.